The rows below give T cell receptor beta chains drawn from one sample of a study of blood T cell repertoires in COVID-19. Produced via immunoSEQ multiplex PCR; TCRdb's table is partial and in-frame only. This sample has about 190,000 clones; 70% to 90% occur once, and the top ten carry about 6.8%. Specimen: peripheral blood. The receptors derive from a woman in her 40s who had recovered from COVID-19. CDR3s include the opening cysteine and the closing phenylalanine or tryptophan. The D gene is left open where the match is weak. A clone size is listed for some rows: how often the clone was seen (once, few, many), or a class if it is expanded.

DNA: TGTGCCAGCAGTTTATGGGGGGACAGGGTAAGAGAGACCCAGTACTTC
CDR3: CASSLWGDRVRETQYF
size: .
J: TRBJ2-5
V: TRBV28
D: TRBD1

DNA: TGTGCCAGCTCCCGAACACAGACCGGGACAGGGGATTCACCCCTCCACTTT
CDR3: CASSRTQTGTGDSPLHF
size: .
J: TRBJ1-6
V: TRBV18
D: TRBD1

DNA: TGTGCCAGCACCCTCGGAGGAGCTAACTATGGCTACACCTTC
CDR3: CASTLGGANYGYTF
size: .
J: TRBJ1-2
V: TRBV2
D: .

DNA: TGTGCCAGCAACTCGGGAAGTCGGTCACCCCTCCACTTT
CDR3: CASNSGSRSPLHF
size: .
J: TRBJ1-6
V: TRBV11-2
D: .

DNA: TGTGCCAGCATCCAGGGAGCGGGGTCTGGAAACACCATATATTTT
CDR3: CASIQGAGSGNTIYF
size: few
J: TRBJ1-3
V: TRBV2
D: .

DNA: TGTGCCAGCAGCCCTTTTCCAGGGGGCGCGGGGGAGACCCAGTACTTC
CDR3: CASSPFPGGAGETQYF
size: .
J: TRBJ2-5
V: TRBV7-2
D: TRBD1

DNA: TGTGCCAGCAGTATACCCAGGACAGGGGGAAACTATGGCTACACCTTC
CDR3: CASSIPRTGGNYGYTF
size: .
J: TRBJ1-2
V: TRBV6-2/TRBV6-3
D: TRBD1

DNA: TGTGCCGCAGGGGACAGCCTCTACGAGCAGTACTTC
CDR3: CAAGDSLYEQYF
size: .
J: TRBJ2-7
V: TRBV2
D: TRBD1

DNA: TGTGCCAGCAGCCCCGGGACAGCCCGAATTTACGAGCAGTACTTC
CDR3: CASSPGTARIYEQYF
size: .
J: TRBJ2-7
V: TRBV4-2
D: TRBD1

DNA: TGCAGCGTTGAAGATCTTTACCCAACCGGGGACAGGGGCAGAGGAGAGACCCAGTACTTC
CDR3: CSVEDLYPTGDRGRGETQYF
size: .
J: TRBJ2-5
V: TRBV29-1
D: TRBD1

DNA: TGTGCCAGCAGTTACCAGGATCCCCTAGCCAAAAACATTCAGTACTTC
CDR3: CASSYQDPLAKNIQYF
size: once
J: TRBJ2-4
V: TRBV6-2/TRBV6-3
D: .

DNA: TGTGCCAGCAGCCAAGGACAGGGCAGAGAGACCCAGTACTTC
CDR3: CASSQGQGRETQYF
size: once
J: TRBJ2-5
V: TRBV14
D: TRBD1